Following are 8 T cell receptor beta chains from one sample sequenced in a study of shared clonotypes between healthy human individuals. The method was immunoSEQ multiplex PCR; TCRdb's version includes in-frame clones alone and lacks a portion of them. The sample lists 780,000 or so clones, about two thirds occurring once. Sequenced input: memory CD4+ T cells sorted from blood. Sample subset: CD45RA-negative fraction. These receptors were taken from a woman in her thirties in good health.

The chain joins TRBV7-2 to TRBJ1-4; tentatively, D is TRBD1 (5 bases). Trimming removed 0 bases from V and 8 bases from J, with 10 bases in between. The CDR3 totals 14 residues. The germline CDR1 and CDR2 sequences are SGHTA and FQGNSA. DNA of the CDR3: TGTGCCAGCAGCTTAGCGGGGCTGGGAGAAAAACTGTTTTTT. Its protein product is CASSLAGLGEKLFF.

In DNA form, the CDR3 reads TGCGCCAGCACCCAAGCGGGAGCCTACGAGCAGTACTTC. Residues: CASTQAGAYEQYF. This chain joins TRBV10-2 and TRBJ2-7; TRBD2 agrees at 8 bases. This CDR3 comprises 13 residues. V shed 7 bases and J 2 bases; nucleotides not matched to a gene: 4. CDR1 WSHSY and CDR2 SAAADI come from the germline V gene.

The chain recombines TRBV27 with TRBJ1-2; D is perhaps TRBD1 (6 bases). This CDR3 has 15 residues. CDR1 and CDR2 (germline): MNHEY, SMNVEV (reference sequence). V was shortened by 6 bases and J by 8 bases, with 22 bases between the two germline ends. CDR3 loop: CASSPSGGRFKGYTF. The CDR3 region has the DNA TGTGCCAGCAGCCCTTCTGGGGGCAGGTTTAAGGGCTACACCTTC.

J is TRBJ2-5 and V is TRBV27; D is undetermined. The end of the DNA is better explained by TRBJ2-7, so the J call may be wrong. The CDR3 loop spans 14 amino acids. Looked up from germline, CDR1 is MNHEY and CDR2 is SMNVEV (reference sequence). CDR3 nucleotides: TGTGCCAGCAGCAAAAGACCTACTACTGGCGAGCAGTACTTC. This encodes CASSKRPTTGEQYF.

The chain carries TRBV19 and TRBJ1-5; D not certain. V was cut by 7 bases and J by 1 base, with 8 bases left in between. The CDR3 runs to 13 residues. CDR1 LNHDA and CDR2 SQIVND come from the germline V gene (reference sequence). CDR3 residues: CASKAGSNQPQHF. The CDR3 bases are TGTGCCAGTAAGGCGGGAAGCAATCAGCCCCAGCATTTT.

This clone was picked up a small number of times. This chain uses TRBV15 with TRBJ2-3; the D gene is possibly TRBD2 (5 bases). V lost 1 base and J lost 2, with 16 bases in between. The CDR3 totals 17 residues. The germline CDR1 and CDR2 sequences are LNHNV and YYDKDF (reference sequence). The CDR3 coding sequence is TGTGCCACCAGCAGAGGAGGTTCGGGAACCCCCACAGATACGCAGTATTTT. It yields the protein CATSRGGSGTPTDTQYF.

The chain uses TRBV28 and TRBJ2-7; D uncertain. The germline CDR1 and CDR2 sequences are MDHEN and SYDVKM. This CDR3 has 11 amino acids. The V gene lost 3 bases and the J gene lost 6 bases, with 6 bases spanning the gap. The CDR3 spells CASSLEIEQYF. CDR3 DNA: TGTGCCAGCAGTTTGGAGATCGAGCAGTACTTC.

This clone was seen a few times. The V and J genes are TRBV28 and TRBJ2-7, with 8 positions matching TRBD2. The V and J ends lost 5 bases and 4 bases, in that order; junction bases with no gene match: 10. CDR1 and CDR2 (germline): MDHEN, SYDVKM. The CDR3 has 15 residues. The CDR3 reads CASSLDYPGGYEQYF. The CDR3 bases are TGTGCCAGCAGTCTCGACTACCCGGGGGGGTACGAGCAGTACTTC.